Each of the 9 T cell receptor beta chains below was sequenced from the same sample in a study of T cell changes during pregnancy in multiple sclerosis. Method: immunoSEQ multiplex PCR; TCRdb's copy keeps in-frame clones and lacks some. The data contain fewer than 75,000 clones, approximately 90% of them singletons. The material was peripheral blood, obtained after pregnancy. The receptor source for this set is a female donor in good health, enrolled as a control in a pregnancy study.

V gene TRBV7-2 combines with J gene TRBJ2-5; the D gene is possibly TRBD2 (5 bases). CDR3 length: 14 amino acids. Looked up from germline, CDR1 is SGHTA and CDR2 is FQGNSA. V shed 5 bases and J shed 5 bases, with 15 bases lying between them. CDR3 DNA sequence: TGTGCCAGCAGCCCTGACCCTGGCGGGGAGACCCAGTACTTC. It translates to CASSPDPGGETQYF.

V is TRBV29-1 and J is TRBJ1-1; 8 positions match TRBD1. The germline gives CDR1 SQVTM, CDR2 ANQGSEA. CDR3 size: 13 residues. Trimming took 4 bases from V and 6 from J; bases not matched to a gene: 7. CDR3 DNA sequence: TGCAGCGTTGTCCGGCAGGGGGCGTCTGAAGCTTTCTTT. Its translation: CSVVRQGASEAFF.

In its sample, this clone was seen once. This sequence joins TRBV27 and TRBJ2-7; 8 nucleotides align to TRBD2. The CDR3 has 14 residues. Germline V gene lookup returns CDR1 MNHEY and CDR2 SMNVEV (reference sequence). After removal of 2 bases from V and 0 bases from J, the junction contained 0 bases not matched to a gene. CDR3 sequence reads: CASSLTSGSYEQYF. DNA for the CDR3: TGTGCCAGCAGTTTAACTAGCGGCTCCTACGAGCAGTACTTC.

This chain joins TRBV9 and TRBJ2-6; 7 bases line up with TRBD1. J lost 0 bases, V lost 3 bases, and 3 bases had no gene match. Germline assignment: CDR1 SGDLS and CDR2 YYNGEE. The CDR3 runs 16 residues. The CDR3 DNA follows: TGTGCCAGCAGCGAGGGGACAGTCTCTGGGGCCAACGTCCTGACTTTC. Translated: CASSEGTVSGANVLTF.

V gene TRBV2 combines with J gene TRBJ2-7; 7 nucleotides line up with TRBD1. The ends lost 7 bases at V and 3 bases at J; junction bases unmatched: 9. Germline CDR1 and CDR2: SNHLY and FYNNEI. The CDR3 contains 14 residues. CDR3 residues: CASIRGTENYEQYF. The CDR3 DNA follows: TGTGCCAGCATCAGGGGGACCGAGAACTACGAGCAGTACTTC.

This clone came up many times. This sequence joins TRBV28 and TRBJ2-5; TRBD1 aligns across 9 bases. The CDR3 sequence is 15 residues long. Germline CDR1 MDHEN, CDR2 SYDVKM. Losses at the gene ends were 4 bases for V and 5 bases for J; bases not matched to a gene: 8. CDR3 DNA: TGTGCCAGCAGTTCCATACAGGGGGCTCAGGAGACCCAGTACTTC. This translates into CASSSIQGAQETQYF. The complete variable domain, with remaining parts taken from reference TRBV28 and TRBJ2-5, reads DVKVTQSSRYLVKRTGEKVFLECVQDMDHENMFWYRQDPGLGLRLIYFSYDVKMKEKGDIPEGYSVSREKKERFSLILESASTNQTSMYLCASSSIQGAQETQYFGPGTRLLVL.

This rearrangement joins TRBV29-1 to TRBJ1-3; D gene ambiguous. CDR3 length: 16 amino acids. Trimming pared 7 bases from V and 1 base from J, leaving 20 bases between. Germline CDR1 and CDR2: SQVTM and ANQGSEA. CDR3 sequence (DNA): TGCAGCGCCGGAGGGCGTGCAGATCCTTCTGGAAACACCATATATTTT. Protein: CSAGGRADPSGNTIYF.

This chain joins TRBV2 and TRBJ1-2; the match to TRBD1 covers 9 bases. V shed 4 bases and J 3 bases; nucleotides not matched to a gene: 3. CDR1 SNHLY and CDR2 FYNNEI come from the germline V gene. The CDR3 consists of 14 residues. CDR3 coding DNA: TGTGCCAGCAGTGCTAGACAGGGGGACTATGGCTACACCTTC. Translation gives CASSARQGDYGYTF.

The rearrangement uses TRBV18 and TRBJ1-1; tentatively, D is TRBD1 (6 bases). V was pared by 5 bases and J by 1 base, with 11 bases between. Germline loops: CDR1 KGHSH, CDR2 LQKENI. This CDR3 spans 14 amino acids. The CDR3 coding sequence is TGTGCCAGCTCAACATCGGGACAGAACACTGAAGCTTTCTTT. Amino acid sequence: CASSTSGQNTEAFF.